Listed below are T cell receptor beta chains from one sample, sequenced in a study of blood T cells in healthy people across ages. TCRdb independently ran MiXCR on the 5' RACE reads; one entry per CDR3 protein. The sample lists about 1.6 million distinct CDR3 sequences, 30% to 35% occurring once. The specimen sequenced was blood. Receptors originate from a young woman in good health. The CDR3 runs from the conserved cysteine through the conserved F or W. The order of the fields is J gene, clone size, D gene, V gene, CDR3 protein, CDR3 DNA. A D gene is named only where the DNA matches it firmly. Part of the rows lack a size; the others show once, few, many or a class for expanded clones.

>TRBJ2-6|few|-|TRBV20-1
CSVGTGRVSGANVLTF
TGCAGTGTTGGGACGGGAAGAGTTTCTGGGGCCAACGTCCTGACTTTC
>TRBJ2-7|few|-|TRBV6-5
CASSPGVSGYEQYF
TGTGCCAGCAGTCCTGGGGTTAGCGGTTACGAGCAGTACTTC
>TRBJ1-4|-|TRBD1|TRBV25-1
CASSMTGWAEKLFF
TGTGCCAGCAGTATGACAGGGTGGGCTGAAAAACTGTTTTTT
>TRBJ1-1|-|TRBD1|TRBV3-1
CASSPTAGQGGTEAFF
TGTGCCAGCAGCCCAACCGCCGGACAGGGAGGCACTGAAGCTTTCTTT
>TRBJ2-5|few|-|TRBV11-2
CASSFGRKAQETQYF
TGTGCCAGCAGCTTCGGACGGAAAGCGCAAGAGACCCAGTACTTC
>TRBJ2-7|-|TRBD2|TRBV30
CAWTSGGLSSYEQYF
TGTGCCTGGACTAGCGGGGGCCTAAGCTCCTACGAGCAGTACTTC
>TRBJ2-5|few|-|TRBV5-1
CASSRGSEMETQYF
TGCGCCAGCAGCCGCGGAAGCGAGATGGAGACCCAGTACTTC
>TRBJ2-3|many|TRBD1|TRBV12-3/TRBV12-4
CASSSQGGTDTQYF
TGTGCCAGCAGTTCCCAGGGGGGCACAGATACGCAGTATTTT
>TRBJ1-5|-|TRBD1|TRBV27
CASRPTGDYSNQPQHF
TGTGCCAGCAGACCTACAGGGGACTATAGCAATCAGCCCCAGCATTTT
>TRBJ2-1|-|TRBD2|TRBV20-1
CSARSAAGGHSYNEQFF
TGCAGTGCTAGATCAGCCGCGGGGGGGCATTCCTACAATGAGCAGTTCTTC
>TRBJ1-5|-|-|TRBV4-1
CASSQVRASNQPQHF
TGCGCCAGCAGCCAAGTTAGGGCGAGCAATCAGCCCCAGCATTTT
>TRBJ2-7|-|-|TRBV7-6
CASSSLPGYEQYF
TGTGCCAGCAGCTCCCTCCCGGGATACGAGCAGTACTTC
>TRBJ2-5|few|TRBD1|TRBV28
CASSSPGTEETQYF
TGTGCCAGCAGTTCCCCAGGGACAGAAGAGACCCAGTACTTC
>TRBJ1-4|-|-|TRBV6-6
CASSPTGTQNEKLFF
TGTGCCAGCAGTCCGACCGGGACACAGAATGAAAAACTGTTTTTT
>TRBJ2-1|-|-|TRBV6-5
CASSRVRPYNEQFF
TGTGCCAGCAGTCGCGTCCGCCCCTACAATGAGCAGTTCTTC
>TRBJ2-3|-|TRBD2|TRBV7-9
CASSLADSGGSTDTQYF
TGTGCCAGCAGCTTAGCGGATAGCGGGGGGAGCACAGATACGCAGTATTTT
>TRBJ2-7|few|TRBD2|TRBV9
CASSVGLAGDLYEQYF
TGTGCCAGCAGCGTAGGGTTAGCGGGGGACCTCTACGAGCAGTACTTC
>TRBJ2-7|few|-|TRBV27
CASSLTYTNTRSYEQYF
TGTGCCAGCAGTCTAACGTATACAAATACCCGCTCCTACGAGCAGTACTTC
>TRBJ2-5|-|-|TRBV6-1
CATTKRDRGREQETQYF
TGTGCCACCACGAAAAGGGACAGAGGGCGGGAGCAAGAGACCCAGTACTTC
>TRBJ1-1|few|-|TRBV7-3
CASSLWAGGAEAFF
TGTGCCAGCAGCTTATGGGCCGGGGGGGCTGAAGCTTTCTTT
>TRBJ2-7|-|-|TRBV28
CATTTTYEQYF
TGTGCCACCACCACGACCTACGAGCAGTACTTC
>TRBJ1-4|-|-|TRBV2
CASSMGTSFATNEKLFF
TGTGCCAGCAGTATGGGGACCAGCTTTGCAACTAATGAAAAGCTGTTTTTT
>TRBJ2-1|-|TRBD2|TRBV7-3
CASSTQAGGNNEQFF
TGTGCCAGCAGCACCCAAGCGGGGGGTAACAATGAGCAGTTCTTC
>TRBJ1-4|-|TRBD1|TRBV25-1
CASRDRGQGEKLFF
TGTGCCAGCAGGGACAGGGGGCAGGGTGAAAAACTGTTTTTT
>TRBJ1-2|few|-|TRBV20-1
CSAPRELNYGYTF
TGCAGTGCCCCTCGAGAACTAAACTATGGCTACACCTTC
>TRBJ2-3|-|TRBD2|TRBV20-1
CSAQIVRGLAGVADTQYF
TGCAGTGCCCAAATCGTCAGGGGACTAGCGGGAGTAGCAGATACGCAGTATTTT
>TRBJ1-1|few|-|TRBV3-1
CASSPLRNTEAFF
TGTGCCAGCAGCCCTCTCAGGAACACTGAAGCTTTCTTT
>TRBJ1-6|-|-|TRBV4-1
CASSQEPQTVYNSPLHF
TGCGCCAGCAGCCAAGAACCCCAGACAGTTTACAATTCACCCCTCCACTTT
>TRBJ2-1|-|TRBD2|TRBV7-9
CASSPQGLAGEQFF
TGTGCCAGCAGCCCACAAGGACTAGCCGGTGAGCAGTTCTTC
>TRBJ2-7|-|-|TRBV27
CASRIVGEDDEQYF
TGTGCCAGCAGGATAGTTGGGGAAGACGACGAGCAGTACTTC
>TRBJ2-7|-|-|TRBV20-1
CSASNPGIGSYEQYF
TGCAGTGCTAGTAACCCAGGGATCGGATCCTACGAGCAGTACTTC
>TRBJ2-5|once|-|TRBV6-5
CASSSDTGGETQYF
TGTGCCAGCAGTTCGGATACGGGTGGCGAGACCCAGTACTTC
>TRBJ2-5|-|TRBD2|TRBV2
CASSRWSGSPSQETQYF
TGTGCCAGCAGTCGATGGAGCGGGAGCCCGTCCCAAGAGACCCAGTACTTC
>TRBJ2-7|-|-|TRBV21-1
CASSNGRSRVYEQYF
TGTGCCAGCAGCAACGGTCGCAGTCGGGTCTACGAGCAGTACTTC
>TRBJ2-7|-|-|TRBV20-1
CSAIIQQGYEQYF
TGCAGTGCTATCATACAGCAGGGCTACGAGCAGTACTTC
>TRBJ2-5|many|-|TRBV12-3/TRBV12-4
CASSLSGAETQYF
TGTGCCAGCAGTTTAAGTGGTGCAGAGACCCAGTACTTC
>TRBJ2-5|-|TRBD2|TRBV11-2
CASSLEVGLAPQETQYF
TGTGCCAGCAGCTTAGAAGTAGGACTAGCGCCCCAAGAGACCCAGTACTTC
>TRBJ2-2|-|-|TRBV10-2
CASSESVAPGTGELFF
TGCGCCAGCAGTGAGTCGGTAGCGCCGGGCACCGGGGAGCTGTTTTTT
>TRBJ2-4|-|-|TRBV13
CASSSSGTAKNTQYF
TGTGCCAGCAGCTCCTCCGGGACGGCTAAAAACACTCAGTACTTC
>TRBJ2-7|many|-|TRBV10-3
CAIRSHTGLSYEQYF
TGTGCCATCAGGTCCCACACCGGGCTCTCCTACGAGCAGTACTTC
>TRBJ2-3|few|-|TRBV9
CASSQGLFDTDTQYF
TGTGCCAGCAGCCAGGGACTTTTTGACACAGATACGCAGTATTTT
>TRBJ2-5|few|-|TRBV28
CASSRAGGGQETQYF
TGTGCCAGCAGCCGGGCGGGCGGTGGGCAAGAGACCCAGTACTTC
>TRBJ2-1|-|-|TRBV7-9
CASSLFESSYNEQFF
TGTGCCAGCAGCTTATTTGAGAGCTCCTACAATGAGCAGTTCTTC
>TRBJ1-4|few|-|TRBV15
CATSRDRAAYEKLFF
TGTGCCACCAGCAGAGATAGGGCGGCGTATGAAAAACTGTTTTTT
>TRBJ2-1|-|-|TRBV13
CASRSLPNEQFF
TGTGCCAGCAGATCCCTCCCCAATGAGCAGTTCTTC
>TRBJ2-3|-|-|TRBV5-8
CASSSWGVDTQYF
TGTGCCAGCAGTTCTTGGGGGGTAGATACGCAGTATTTT
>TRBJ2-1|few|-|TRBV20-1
CSAGGRSVREQFF
TGCAGTGCTGGCGGTAGAAGCGTCAGGGAGCAGTTCTTC
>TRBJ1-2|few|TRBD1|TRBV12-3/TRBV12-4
CASSSTGTGVGYTF
TGTGCCAGCAGTTCTACCGGGACAGGGGTTGGCTACACCTTC
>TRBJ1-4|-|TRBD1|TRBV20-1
CSAPHLGTGQYREKLFF
TGCAGTGCTCCGCATCTTGGGACAGGACAGTATCGGGAAAAACTGTTTTTT
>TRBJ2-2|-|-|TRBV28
CASSFALYGELFF
TGTGCCAGCAGTTTTGCCTTATATGGGGAGCTGTTTTTT
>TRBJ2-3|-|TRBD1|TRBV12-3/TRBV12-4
CASSLTGVNPTDTQYF
TGTGCCAGCAGCCTAACAGGGGTAAATCCCACAGATACGCAGTATTTT
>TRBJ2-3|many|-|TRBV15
CATSMSSGVDTQYF
TGTGCCACCAGCATGAGTAGCGGTGTGGATACGCAGTATTTT